This is a list of T cell receptor beta chains from one sample in a study of regulatory T cells in long-lasting Graves disease. One entry per CDR3 protein, called by TCRdb with MiXCR from the multiplex PCR reads. The data show about 460,000 distinct CDR3 sequences, approximately 23% seen once. The source was peripheral blood mononuclear cells (PBMCs), collected when the disease was refractory, from a patient treated with antithyroid drugs. The receptors were gathered from a female donor with Graves disease. The CDR3 runs from the conserved cysteine through the conserved F or W. Each record gives: J gene, D gene, clone size, V gene, CDR3 DNA, CDR3 protein. A D gene is named only where the DNA matches it firmly. Part of the rows lack a size; the others show once, few, many or a class for expanded clones.

J: TRBJ1-2
D: TRBD1
size: many
V: TRBV19
DNA: TGTGCCAGTAGTATAAGCAGGGGGCGCAAGGCCTATGGCTACACCTTC
CDR3: CASSISRGRKAYGYTF

J: TRBJ1-2
D: NA
size: many
V: TRBV11-2
DNA: TGTGCCAGCAGCTTATCGGCTGGAAGGGACTACACCTTC
CDR3: CASSLSAGRDYTF

J: TRBJ2-7
D: TRBD2
size: many
V: TRBV7-2
DNA: TGTGCCAGCAGCCCGACTAGCGGGGGGTACGAGCAGTACTTC
CDR3: CASSPTSGGYEQYF

J: TRBJ2-5
D: TRBD2
size: many
V: TRBV6-1
DNA: TGTGCCAGCAGCACTAGCGGGGGGCAAGAGACCCAGTACTTC
CDR3: CASSTSGGQETQYF

J: TRBJ2-7
D: TRBD1
size: many
V: TRBV7-2
DNA: TGTGCCAGCAGCTTCCGACAGGGCCACGAGCAGTACTTC
CDR3: CASSFRQGHEQYF

J: TRBJ2-5
D: NA
size: NA
V: TRBV7-9
DNA: TGTGCCAGCAGCGCCCGGGAGTACGATTTGAAGACCCAGTACTTC
CDR3: CASSAREYDLKTQYF

J: TRBJ1-6
D: NA
size: NA
V: TRBV12-3/TRBV12-4
DNA: TGTGCCAGCAGCTTACGACGGCTCAGCTCCTATAATTCACCCCTCCACTTT
CDR3: CASSLRRLSSYNSPLHF

J: TRBJ2-4
D: TRBD1
size: few
V: TRBV7-2
DNA: TGTGCCAGCAGCAGAGGGGGCGTAGCCAAAAACATTCAGTACTTC
CDR3: CASSRGGVAKNIQYF

J: TRBJ1-4
D: NA
size: few
V: TRBV25-1
DNA: TGTGCCAGCAGTGAATACTCGGGGGGGCGTCGGGAAAAACTGTTTTTT
CDR3: CASSEYSGGRREKLFF

J: TRBJ1-5
D: TRBD1
size: many
V: TRBV12-3/TRBV12-4
DNA: TGTGCCAGCAGAGCGGACAGGGGAATTGTCAATCAGCCCCAGCATTTT
CDR3: CASRADRGIVNQPQHF

J: TRBJ2-5
D: NA
size: many
V: TRBV7-9
DNA: TGTGCCAGCAGCTTATTTTCAGGGGTTGAGACCCAGTACTTC
CDR3: CASSLFSGVETQYF

J: TRBJ2-5
D: TRBD2
size: few
V: TRBV20-1
DNA: TGCAGTGCTAGAGATCCATTAGCGGGAGAGCGACAGGAGACCCAGTACTTC
CDR3: CSARDPLAGERQETQYF

J: TRBJ1-5
D: NA
size: NA
V: TRBV5-8
DNA: TGTGCCAGCAGCGCTAATCCTGGGCCCCAGCATTTT
CDR3: CASSANPGPQHF

J: TRBJ2-7
D: NA
size: NA
V: TRBV30
DNA: TGTGCTTCTAGTGGAAATTCCCCCTACGAGCAGTACTTC
CDR3: CASSGNSPYEQYF

J: TRBJ1-2
D: TRBD1
size: NA
V: TRBV7-2
DNA: TGTGCCAGCAGTCTCCTTCAGGGACAGGGGGCCGCGTCCTATGGCTACACCTTC
CDR3: CASSLLQGQGAASYGYTF

J: TRBJ2-7
D: TRBD1
size: few
V: TRBV7-2
DNA: TGTGCCAGCAGCTCGACAGGGGAAAGGTACGAGCAGTACTTC
CDR3: CASSSTGERYEQYF

J: TRBJ2-7
D: NA
size: NA
V: TRBV3-1
DNA: TGTGCCAGCAGCCAAGCGGGACGGTCCTACGAGCAGTACTTC
CDR3: CASSQAGRSYEQYF

J: TRBJ1-2
D: NA
size: many
V: TRBV3-1
DNA: TGTGCCAGCAGCCAACCGGGCAACTATGGCTACACCTTC
CDR3: CASSQPGNYGYTF

J: TRBJ1-1
D: TRBD1
size: many
V: TRBV28
DNA: TGTGCCAGCAGGTACAGGGGACGCACTGAAGCTTTCTTT
CDR3: CASRYRGRTEAFF

J: TRBJ1-6
D: TRBD1
size: few
V: TRBV7-9
DNA: TGTGCCAGCAGCTCGCCGGGACAGGGTTTGGTTTCCCTCCACTTT
CDR3: CASSSPGQGLVSLHF

J: TRBJ1-6
D: NA
size: NA
V: TRBV5-1
DNA: TGCGCCAGCAGCCGGGACATCAGCTCCTATAATTCACCCCTCCACTTT
CDR3: CASSRDISSYNSPLHF

J: TRBJ2-7
D: TRBD1
size: NA
V: TRBV9
DNA: TGTGCCAGCAGCGTCGGGACAGACTCCTACGAGCAGTACTTC
CDR3: CASSVGTDSYEQYF

J: TRBJ1-6
D: NA
size: NA
V: TRBV29-1
DNA: TGCAGCGTTGAAGAGACAATTTATAATTCACTCCTCCACTTT
CDR3: CSVEETIYNSLLHF

J: TRBJ1-3
D: NA
size: NA
V: TRBV7-9
DNA: TGTGCCAGCAGCTTAGTTGCGGGAAACACCATATATTTT
CDR3: CASSLVAGNTIYF

J: TRBJ1-5
D: NA
size: NA
V: TRBV20-1
DNA: TGCAGTGCTAGACCGAGGGGCCGAAATAGCAATCAGCCCCAGCATTTT
CDR3: CSARPRGRNSNQPQHF

J: TRBJ1-1
D: NA
size: NA
V: TRBV5-1
DNA: TGCGCCAGCAGCTTGGAAGGAGACAAGAACACTGAAGCTTTCTTT
CDR3: CASSLEGDKNTEAFF

J: TRBJ2-7
D: NA
size: NA
V: TRBV20-1
DNA: TGCAGTGCTAGGACCGGGAACCGCGGCGAGCAGTACTTC
CDR3: CSARTGNRGEQYF

J: TRBJ1-2
D: TRBD1
size: many
V: TRBV6-5
DNA: TGTGCCAGCAGTTACTATCCAGGGGGCTATGGCTACACCTTC
CDR3: CASSYYPGGYGYTF